The 21 T cell receptor beta chains below come from one sample, sequenced in a study of PD-L1 blockade in urothelial cancer. The time point: pretreatment peripheral blood. Libraries were prepared by immunoSEQ multiplex PCR; TCRdb keeps only in-frame clonotypes and omits some of them. In the table there are 60,000 to 75,000 clones, less than 90% of which are singletons. Sequencing was performed on PBMCs, taken around atezolizumab (anti-PD-L1) treatment. The receptors stem from a woman in her 70s with urothelial cancer.

This chain links TRBV12-5 with TRBJ2-5, with no clear D. The CDR3 loop spans 17 amino acids. The germline V and J ends were trimmed by 5 bases and 0 bases, with 19 bases remaining between them. The germline CDR1 and CDR2 sequences are LGHNT and FRNRAP. CDR3 sequence: CASGPSTRQSYQETQYF. The CDR3 nucleotides are TGTGCTAGTGGTCCGTCGACGAGGCAAAGTTACCAAGAGACCCAGTACTTC.

This rearrangement joins TRBV5-6 to TRBJ2-3, with TRBD2 matching 10 bases. The ends lost 1 base at V and 4 bases at J; junction bases unmatched: 12. Germline CDR1 SGHDT, CDR2 YYEEEE. CDR3 size: 18 residues. CDR3 amino acids: CASSLLTSGPPSPDTQYF. The DNA of the CDR3 is TGTGCCAGCAGCTTGCTGACTAGCGGGCCCCCCTCACCAGATACGCAGTATTTT.

The V call is TRBV2, the J call TRBJ1-4, with D maybe TRBD1 (6 bases). Looked up from germline, CDR1 is SNHLY and CDR2 is FYNNEI. With 6 bases removed from V and 0 bases from J, the gap between germline ends came to 11 bases. The length of the CDR3 is 15 residues. In DNA, the CDR3 is TGTGCCAGCAGCCCCAGGGGTACAACTAATGAAAAACTGTTTTTT. It translates to CASSPRGTTNEKLFF.

V is TRBV6-1 and J is TRBJ1-2, with TRBD1 as a possible D gene (6 bases). V was cut by 7 bases and J by 2 bases, with 8 bases left in between. Germline-derived CDR1 and CDR2 are MNHNS and SASEGT. This CDR3 is 12 amino acids long. The CDR3 region is CASKTGNYGYTF. CDR3 DNA sequence: TGTGCCAGCAAAACAGGGAACTATGGCTACACCTTC.

This chain joins TRBV25-1 and TRBJ1-1; a weak D match, TRBD1 (6 bases). The CDR3 is made up of 15 amino acids. V lost 1 base and J lost 6, with 15 bases in between. CDR1 and CDR2 from the germline V gene are MGHDK and SYGVNS. The CDR3 region is CASSESGGLLSEAFF. The CDR3 nucleotides read TGTGCCAGCAGTGAATCGGGGGGGCTTTTGTCTGAAGCTTTCTTT. Full variable domain (missing parts from reference TRBV25-1 and TRBJ1-1): EADIYQTPRYLVIGTGKKITLECSQTMGHDKMYWYQQDPGMELHLIHYSYGVNSTEKGDLSSESTVSRIRTEHFPLTLESARPSHTSQYLCASSESGGLLSEAFFGQGTRLTVV.

The rearrangement joins TRBV6-6 to TRBJ1-1; a weak D match, TRBD1 (6 bases). The CDR3 consists of 16 residues. Trimming shortened V by 2 bases and J by 2 bases, and 15 bases separated the two germline ends. Germline CDR1 and CDR2: MNHNY and SVGAGI (reference sequence). This CDR3 is CASSYAPQGGNTEAFF. The CDR3, as DNA: TGTGCCAGCAGTTACGCCCCTCAAGGGGGAAACACTGAAGCTTTCTTT.

J is TRBJ1-3 and V is TRBV4-1; D not certain. The V gene lost 1 base and the J gene lost 0 bases, with 10 bases spanning the gap. In germline, CDR1 is MGHRA, CDR2 YSYEKL. The CDR3 consists of 16 residues. The CDR3 reads CASSQAPTGSGNTIYF. CDR3 in DNA: TGCGCCAGCAGCCAAGCCCCGACGGGCTCTGGAAACACCATATATTTT.

The V call is TRBV5-1, the J call TRBJ2-1; 9 nucleotides line up with TRBD1. Per the germline V gene, CDR1 is SGHRS and CDR2 is YFSETQ. The junction had 14 bases not matched to a gene; V was cut back by 3 bases and J by 1 base. CDR3 size: 19 residues. The CDR3 protein is CASSSATGQGSPSYNEQFF. Written as DNA, the CDR3 is TGCGCCAGCAGCTCGGCTACGGGACAGGGATCGCCTTCCTACAATGAGCAGTTCTTC.

This sequence joins TRBV27 and TRBJ2-2, with 10 positions matching TRBD1. The CDR3 has 16 residues. V trimming: 5 bases; J trimming: 7 bases; junction bases outside the gene matches: 10. In germline, CDR1 is MNHEY, CDR2 SMNVEV (reference sequence). The chain's CDR3 is CASSVDRGQGGGELFF. The CDR3 coding sequence is TGTGCCAGCAGTGTAGACAGGGGGCAGGGAGGCGGGGAGCTGTTTTTT.

The chain uses TRBV4-3 and TRBJ2-7, with 12 bases aligning to TRBD1. The CDR3 contains 16 residues. Trimming took 5 bases from V and 5 from J; bases not matched to a gene: 10. The germline V gene has CDR1 LGHNA and CDR2 YSLEER. The CDR3 protein is CASSKSGGTGGHEQYF. DNA for the CDR3: TGCGCCAGCAGCAAAAGCGGAGGGACAGGGGGCCACGAGCAGTACTTC.

This sequence joins TRBV19 and TRBJ2-3; TRBD1 might be the D (6 bases). The CDR3 runs 17 residues. V lost 7 bases, J lost 0 bases, and 20 bases lay in between. The germline V gene encodes CDR1 LNHDA and CDR2 SQIVND (reference sequence). CDR3 nucleotide sequence: TGTGCCAGTAACCCAACCGCCGGGACACCTAGCACAGATACGCAGTATTTT. This sequence encodes CASNPTAGTPSTDTQYF.

The chain carries TRBV30 and TRBJ1-1; D possibly corresponds to TRBD1 (5 bases). The V gene lost 0 bases and the J gene lost 8 bases, with 7 bases spanning the gap. Germline V gene sequence: CDR1 GTSNPN, CDR2 SVGIG (reference sequence). This CDR3 region has 11 residues. CDR3 residues: CAWSVGAEAFF. The CDR3 region has the DNA TGTGCCTGGAGTGTAGGGGCAGAAGCTTTCTTT. Supplemented by reference TRBV30 and TRBJ1-1, the full variable domain reads SQTIHQWPATLVQPVGSPLSLECTVEGTSNPNLYWYRQAAGRGLQLLFYSVGIGQISSEVPQNLSASRPQDRQFILSSKKLLLSDSGFYLCAWSVGAEAFFGQGTRLTVV.

The chain couples TRBV7-9 to TRBJ1-2; D is uncertain. Germline V lookup: CDR1 SEHNR, CDR2 FQNEAQ (reference sequence). The CDR3 length is 13 residues. V gave up 1 base and J gave up 7 bases, with 10 bases separating them. CDR3 nucleotides: TGTGCCAGCAGCTTAGTGGCAGGCTTTGGCTACACCTTC. It codes for CASSLVAGFGYTF.

The V gene is TRBV11-2, the J gene TRBJ2-5; tentative D call: TRBD2 (6 bases). The CDR3 totals 14 residues. V was cut by 6 bases and J by 5 bases, with 16 bases left in between. CDR1 SGHAT and CDR2 FQNNGV come from the germline V gene. CDR3 region: CASSPISGSETQYF. CDR3 bases: TGTGCCAGCAGTCCAATCTCCGGGAGCGAGACCCAGTACTTC. The whole variable domain, filled in from reference TRBV11-2 and TRBJ2-5, reads EAGVAQSPRYKIIEKRQSVAFWCNPISGHATLYWYQQILGQGPKLLIQFQNNGVVDDSQLPKDRFSAERLKGVDSTLKIQPAKLEDSAVYLCASSPISGSETQYFGPGTRLLVL.

J is TRBJ2-2 and V is TRBV30, with D unresolved. The V gene lost 8 bases and the J gene lost 0 bases, with 7 bases spanning the gap. Germline assignment: CDR1 GTSNPN and CDR2 SVGIG (reference sequence). The CDR3 length is 12 residues. This CDR3 reads CAHSPNTGELFF. Written as DNA, the CDR3 is TGTGCCCATAGTCCGAACACCGGGGAGCTGTTTTTT.

This rearrangement joins TRBV6-1 to TRBJ1-1; a weak D match, TRBD1 (5 bases). The CDR3 length is 17 residues. CDR1 MNHNS and CDR2 SASEGT come from the germline V gene. Trimming pared 1 base from V and 0 bases from J, leaving 15 bases between. CDR3 bases: TGTGCCAGCAGTGAAGAGGTTGGGGCAGACATGAACACTGAAGCTTTCTTT. It translates to CASSEEVGADMNTEAFF.

CDR3 bases: TGTGCCAGCAGCGCGAGGGCTAGCGCTAATACAGATACGCAGTATTTT. As protein: CASSARASANTDTQYF. The V call is TRBV9, the J call TRBJ2-3; tentatively, D is TRBD2 (6 bases). V shed 3 bases and J shed 3 bases, with 17 bases lying between them. The CDR3 extends over 16 amino acids. CDR1 and CDR2 from the germline V gene are SGDLS and YYNGEE.

The chain recombines TRBV5-1 with TRBJ2-7; 10 nucleotides agree with TRBD2. The V and J ends lost 4 bases and 4 bases, in that order; junction bases with no gene match: 11. The germline V gene has CDR1 SGHRS and CDR2 YFSETQ. The CDR3 contains 16 residues. This CDR3 reads CASSAISSSGGYEQYF. DNA for the CDR3: TGCGCCAGCAGCGCTATCTCGTCTAGCGGGGGATACGAGCAGTACTTC.

The V and J genes are TRBV7-9 and TRBJ2-7; D may be TRBD1 (5 bases). V gave up 1 base and J gave up 6 bases, with 13 bases separating them. Germline-derived CDR1 and CDR2 are SEHNR and FQNEAQ (reference sequence). The CDR3 covers 14 residues. CDR3 sequence (DNA): TGTGCCAGCAGCTTAGAGCAGGGTAAAACCGAGCAGTACTTC. Its protein product is CASSLEQGKTEQYF.

Details on this clone: This same CDR3 is encoded by further DNA sequences in the sample. The J gene is TRBJ2-5, the V gene TRBV7-8; TRBD2 matches at 13 bases. The CDR3 has 17 amino acids. V was pared by 0 bases and J by 2 bases, with 3 bases of the junction left unmatched. Germline values: CDR1 SGHVS, CDR2 FQNEAQ. Here the CDR3 DNA reads TGTGCCAGCAGCTTAGCCGGACTAGCGGGGGTACAAGAGACCCAGTACTTC. This gives the protein CASSLAGLAGVQETQYF.

This chain connects TRBV19 to TRBJ1-2, with a possible D match to TRBD1 (6 bases). V gave up 0 bases and J gave up 1 base, with 12 bases separating them. The CDR3 loop spans 16 amino acids. CDR1 and CDR2 (germline): LNHDA, SQIVND (reference sequence). The CDR3 protein is CASSIDGTGSNYGYTF. The CDR3 coding sequence is TGTGCCAGTAGTATAGATGGAACAGGGAGTAACTATGGCTACACCTTC.